The 14 T cell receptor beta chains below come from one sample, sequenced in a study of OX40 agonist ivuxolimab in advanced cancers. Produced via immunoSEQ multiplex PCR; TCRdb's table is partial and in-frame only. The sample lists 60,000 to 80,000 clones, about 81% occurring once. Sequencing used CD4+ or CD8+ T cells sorted from blood, obtained in a trial of the OX40 agonist ivuxolimab. These receptors were taken from an adult with an advanced solid tumor such as melanoma, head and neck, liver or kidney cancer.

The chain couples TRBV6-1 to TRBJ2-5; tentative D call: TRBD1 (7 bases). The J call may not be correct, given that the DNA end is closer to TRBJ2-7. This CDR3 is built from 15 residues. The germline gives CDR1 MNHNS, CDR2 SASEGT. CDR3 loop: CASSEQGGGGDEQYF. The CDR3 DNA follows: TGTGCCAGCAGTGAACAAGGAGGGGGCGGCGACGAGCAGTACTTC.

The rearrangement uses TRBV19 and TRBJ2-1; 11 bases agree with TRBD2. This CDR3 region has 15 residues. Germline values: CDR1 LNHDA, CDR2 SQIVND (reference sequence). Here the CDR3 DNA reads TGTGAGCCTAGCGGGAGGCCCCAATTCATCCATGAGCAGTTCTTC. Translation gives CEPSGRPQFIHEQFF.

The chain has TRBV7-8 and TRBJ2-1; the D is unclear. V lost 4 bases, J lost 8 bases, and 6 bases lay in between. The CDR3 is made up of 11 amino acids. Germline-derived CDR1 and CDR2 are SGHVS and FQNEAQ. In nucleotides, the CDR3 is TGTGCCAGCAGCTCCTTGGATGAGCAGTTCTTC. Protein: CASSSLDEQFF.

This sequence joins TRBV5-4 and TRBJ2-3, with D perhaps matching TRBD2 (6 bases). Germline V gene lookup returns CDR1 SGHNT and CDR2 YYREEE (reference sequence). The V and J ends lost 0 bases and 2 bases respectively, with 22 bases between them. The CDR3 has 19 amino acids. DNA of the CDR3: TGTGCCAGCAGCTTGGCCGGGTTGTGGGAGGAGGCGATCACAGATACGCAGTATTTT. Its protein product is CASSLAGLWEEAITDTQYF.

This clone was observed a handful of times. This chain connects TRBV5-6 to TRBJ2-7; D remains unclear. The V gene's germline CDR1 is SGHDT and CDR2 YYEEEE. V lost 0 bases to trimming and J lost 2 bases, with 9 bases between them. This CDR3 is 14 amino acids long. CDR3 DNA sequence: TGTGCCAGCAGCTTGGTGGCTTACCCCTACGAGCAGTACTTC. This codes for CASSLVAYPYEQYF.

This clone was detected once. The V call is TRBV7-6, the J call TRBJ2-3; 10 nucleotides align to TRBD2. The CDR3 is made up of 18 amino acids. V trimming: 4 bases; J trimming: 1 base; junction bases outside the gene matches: 11. Germline CDR1 SGHVS, CDR2 FNYEAQ. CDR3 region: CASSSGTSALRGTDTQYF. The CDR3 DNA is TGTGCCAGCAGCTCGGGGACTAGCGCACTACGAGGCACAGATACGCAGTATTTT. Using reference TRBV7-6 and TRBJ2-3 for the parts outside the CDR3, the full variable domain is GAGVSQSPRYKVTKRGQDVALRCDPISGHVSLYWYRQALGQGPEFLTYFNYEAQQDKSGLPNDRFSAERPEGSISTLTIQRTEQRDSAMYRCASSSGTSALRGTDTQYFGPGTRLTVL.

This rearrangement joins TRBV5-8 to TRBJ2-3, with a tentative D call TRBD2 (5 bases). Germline V gives CDR1 SGHTS, CDR2 YDEGEE. The V gene lost 3 bases and the J gene lost 0 bases, with 8 bases spanning the gap. This CDR3 comprises 14 residues. In DNA, the CDR3 is TGTGCCAGCAGCTCTAGGAGGAGCACAGATACGCAGTATTTT. This sequence encodes CASSSRRSTDTQYF. The whole variable domain, remainder taken from reference TRBV5-8 and TRBJ2-3, is EAGVTQSPTHLIKTRGQQATLRCSPISGHTSVYWYQQALGLGLQFLLWYDEGEERNRGNFPPRFSGRQFPNYSSELNVNALELEDSALYLCASSSRRSTDTQYFGPGTRLTVL.

The count of this clone is one. The CDR3 DNA is TGTGCCAGCAGCTTAGGTCGGGGTTCCTACGAGCAGTACTTC. Encoded protein: CASSLGRGSYEQYF. The rearrangement links TRBV7-9 to TRBJ2-7; D possibly corresponds to TRBD2 (5 bases). The CDR3 length is 14 residues. The germline V and J ends were trimmed by 1 base and 1 base, with 8 bases remaining between them. Germline CDR1 and CDR2: SEHNR and FQNEAQ (reference sequence).

This clone was seen a handful of times. The chain carries TRBV11-2 and TRBJ2-1; no clear D. Looked up from germline, CDR1 is SGHAT and CDR2 is FQNNGV. The V and J ends lost 1 base and 7 bases respectively, with 11 bases between them. The CDR3 has 14 amino acids. The CDR3 protein is CASSLVGLWNEQFF. CDR3 nucleotides: TGTGCCAGCAGCTTAGTTGGCTTGTGGAATGAGCAGTTCTTC.

This chain joins TRBV5-4 and TRBJ1-2, with a weak D call TRBD1 (6 bases). This CDR3 is 15 amino acids long. Trimming removed 4 bases from V and 2 bases from J, with 15 bases in between. The germline V gene has CDR1 SGHNT and CDR2 YYREEE (reference sequence). The DNA of the CDR3 is TGTGCCAGCAGCCCGCAACAGGGAGGGAACTATGGCTACACCTTC. This encodes CASSPQQGGNYGYTF.

This clone was found once. The chain recombines TRBV7-6 with TRBJ2-1; TRBD2 matches at 7 bases. This CDR3 comprises 21 residues. V shed 2 bases and J 5 bases; nucleotides not matched to a gene: 24. Germline V gene lookup returns CDR1 SGHVS and CDR2 FNYEAQ. The CDR3 protein is CASSLWASAPLKRDLDNEQFF. CDR3 bases: TGTGCCAGCAGCTTATGGGCCTCTGCTCCCCTCAAGCGGGACCTAGACAATGAGCAGTTCTTC.

This chain uses TRBV7-2 with TRBJ1-1; 11 positions agree with TRBD1. CDR3 size: 16 residues. The J segment lost 0 bases and the V segment lost 5 bases, leaving 5 bases of the junction unmatched. The germline CDR1 and CDR2 sequences are SGHTA and FQGNSA. This CDR3 is CASSQGTGGMNTEAFF. CDR3 DNA sequence: TGTGCCAGCAGCCAAGGGACAGGGGGTATGAACACTGAAGCTTTCTTT.

The gene calls are TRBV10-3 and TRBJ2-7; TRBD1 agrees at 7 bases. Trimming cost V 7 bases and J 4 bases; bases outside gene matches: 7. This CDR3 has 13 amino acids. The germline V gene encodes CDR1 ENHRY and CDR2 SYGVKD. The CDR3 nucleotides read TGTGCCATCAATAGGGGGCCGGGGTACGAGCAGTACTTC. Translated: CAINRGPGYEQYF.

This chain joins TRBV2 and TRBJ2-5; 11 bases map to TRBD2. The CDR3 has 14 amino acids. J was trimmed by 5 bases and V by 6 bases; bases with no gene match: 5. The germline V gene has CDR1 SNHLY and CDR2 FYNNEI. The CDR3: CASRVLAGVETQYF. DNA for the CDR3: TGTGCCAGCAGGGTACTAGCGGGAGTTGAGACCCAGTACTTC.